Below, 7 T cell receptor beta chains from the same sample are listed, as sequenced in a study. TCRdb fed the 5' RACE reads into MiXCR, producing one record per CDR3 protein. This repertoire shows tens of thousands of distinct CDR3 sequences, approximately 23% found once; its top ten account for 3.2%. Sequencing input: tumor-infiltrating naive CD4+ T cells sorted from the breast tumor. Subset: naive CD4+ T cells, CD4+CD45RA+CD25-. Receptors originate from a female donor with breast cancer.

The gene calls are TRBV9 and TRBJ1-1; no firm D call. The CDR3 loop spans 13 amino acids. Trimming cost V 0 bases and J 2 bases, with 5 bases left between them. CDR1 is SGDLS, CDR2 YYNGEE, per germline. The CDR3 here is CASSVASNTEAFF. In nucleotides, the CDR3 is TGTGCCAGCAGCGTAGCCTCTAACACTGAAGCTTTCTTT.

The chain couples TRBV12-3 or TRBV12-4 to TRBJ2-5, with a tentative D call TRBD2 (7 bases). The CDR3 runs to 15 residues. V lost 5 bases to trimming and J lost 6 bases, with 19 bases between them. The DNA for the CDR3 is TGTGCCAGCAGTCCCCGGAGGGAGGGGGGCAAGACCCAGTACTTC. This sequence encodes CASSPRREGGKTQYF.

This chain links TRBV7-9 with TRBJ2-3, with TRBD2 matching 16 bases. This CDR3 region has 19 residues. V dropped 5 bases and J dropped 4; count of bases not matched to a gene: 12. The germline V gene has CDR1 SEHNR and CDR2 FQNEAQ (reference sequence). CDR3 coding DNA: TGTGCCAGCAGCCTCCCGGGACTAGCGGGAGGGTATACATCAGATACGCAGTATTTT. This codes for CASSLPGLAGGYTSDTQYF.

This clonotype was detected a few times. The gene calls are TRBV5-1 and TRBJ1-5; D not certain. Between the trimmed V and J ends, which lost 0 bases and 7 bases, there was a span of 14 bases. The germline CDR1 and CDR2 sequences are SGHRS and YFSETQ. The CDR3 consists of 15 residues. The CDR3 DNA sequence: TGCGCCAGCAGCTTGGAGGGAGATCCGAGCCAGCCCCAGCATTTT. It is translated as CASSLEGDPSQPQHF.

For this clonotype: An end of the junction differs from the germline gene, which may be a read error. The chain combines TRBV28 with TRBJ1-3, with D possibly matching TRBD1 (5 bases). Germline V gives CDR1 MDHEN, CDR2 SYDVKM. The CDR3 length is 13 residues. The CDR3 sequence is CARSLGAGNTIYF. The CDR3 DNA reads TGTGCCCGCAGTTTGGGGGCTGGAAACACCATATATTTT.

This clonotype was counted only a few times. The chain couples TRBV7-9 to TRBJ1-2; D unresolved. This CDR3 contains 14 residues. V lost 1 base to trimming and J lost 5 bases, with 11 bases between them. Germline CDR1 and CDR2: SEHNR and FQNEAQ (reference sequence). CDR3 protein: CASSLGAREYGYTF. The CDR3 bases are TGTGCCAGCAGCTTAGGGGCCCGCGAGTATGGCTACACCTTC.

The chain employs TRBV10-2 and TRBJ1-6; D is perhaps TRBD1 (6 bases). This CDR3 has 14 amino acids. Deletions cut 5 bases from V and 8 bases from J, with 13 bases between. From germline, CDR1 is WSHSY and CDR2 SAAADI. The CDR3 nucleotides read TGCGCCAGCAGTCCTACAGGGACTCATTCACCCCTCCACTTT. This translates into CASSPTGTHSPLHF.